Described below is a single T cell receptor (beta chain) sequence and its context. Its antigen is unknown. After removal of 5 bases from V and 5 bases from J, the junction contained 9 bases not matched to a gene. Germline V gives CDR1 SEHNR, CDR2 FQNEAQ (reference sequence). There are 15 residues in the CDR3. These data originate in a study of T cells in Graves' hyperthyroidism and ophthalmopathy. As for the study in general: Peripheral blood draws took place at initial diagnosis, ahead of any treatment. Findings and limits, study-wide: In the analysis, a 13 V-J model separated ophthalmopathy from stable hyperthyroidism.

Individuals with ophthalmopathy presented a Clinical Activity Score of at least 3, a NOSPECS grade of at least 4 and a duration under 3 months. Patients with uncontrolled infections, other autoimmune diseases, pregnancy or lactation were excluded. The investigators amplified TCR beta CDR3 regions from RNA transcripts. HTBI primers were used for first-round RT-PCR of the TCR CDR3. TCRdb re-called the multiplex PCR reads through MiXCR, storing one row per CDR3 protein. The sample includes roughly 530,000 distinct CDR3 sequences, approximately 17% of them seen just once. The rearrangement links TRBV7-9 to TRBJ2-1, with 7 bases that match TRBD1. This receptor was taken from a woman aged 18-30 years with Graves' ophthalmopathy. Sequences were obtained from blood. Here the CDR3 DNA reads TGTGCCAGCAGCACCGACAGGGATCGGCACAATGAGCAGTTCTTC. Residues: CASSTDRDRHNEQFF.